This TCR beta chain originates from a study of tumor-infiltrating lymphocytes in primary liver carcinoma. Study in general: All patients, whether men or women, fell within 30 to 69 years of age. Stage T1-T3 N0M0 and a size of roughly 4.2 to 10 cm characterized the tumors.

About this clonotype itself: Its antigen is not identified. The germline gene is not matched at one end of the junction; a read error may be the cause.

Constant-region priming of 500 ng total RNA yielded TCR beta cDNA. Three-round nested multiplex PCR performed with slightly modified ARM-PCR produced the TCR beta libraries. One entry per CDR3 protein, called by TCRdb with MiXCR from the multiplex PCR reads. The table includes around 79,000 distinct CDR3 sequences, 65% to 75% detected once. Overall study results and limits: Significantly greater top-250-clone fractions characterized tumors relative to blood (p = 0.039).

Co-extracted RNA and DNA came from roughly 20-30 mg of unsorted bulk tissue. The receptor was derived from a man aged 40-49 years with primary liver carcinoma and hepatitis B virus infection. The sequencing input was tumor-adjacent normal liver tissue.

CDR3: CASSQSPGGGKETQYF. In DNA form, the CDR3 reads TGTGCGAGCAGCCAAAGTCCTGGCGGGGGGAAAGAGACGCAGTACTTC. V usage is TRBV11-2 and J usage is TRBJ2-5; 8 bases align to TRBD2. Germline V lookup: CDR1 SGHAT, CDR2 FQNNGV. The CDR3 length is 16 residues.